The next 12 T cell receptor beta chains were all read from a single sample in a study of T cell repertoires in cytomegalovirus infection. TCRdb re-called the reads through MiXCR, storing one row per CDR3 protein. This sample yields about 600,000 distinct CDR3 sequences, of which approximately 24% are seen a single time; less than 10% belongs to the top ten. Sequenced input: CD8+ T cells from PBMCs. The receptor set was obtained from a human donor in good health (CMV status not recorded). Some clones in this sample may be carry-over from other donors' samples.

This clonotype was counted a few times. The chain couples TRBV6-1 to TRBJ2-2, with 9 nucleotides matching TRBD1. Trimming at V came to 3 bases and at J to 10 bases, leaving 6 bases not matched to a gene. This CDR3 contains 14 residues. Germline V CDR1 and CDR2: MNHNS, SASEGT. CDR3 residues: CASSERTGVVELFF. CDR3 nucleotides: TGTGCCAGCAGTGAGAGGACAGGGGTCGTGGAGCTGTTTTTT.

This chain connects TRBV20-1 to TRBJ2-1, with D unclear. Germline V gives CDR1 DFQATT, CDR2 SNEGSKA (reference sequence). V gave up 4 bases and J gave up 4 bases, with 8 bases separating them. The CDR3 sequence is 12 residues long. The CDR3 region has the DNA TGCAGTGCTACCCCTAGGTACAATGAGCAGTTCTTC. It is translated as CSATPRYNEQFF.

This clonotype has only a few counts. The chain links TRBV28 to TRBJ2-3; TRBD1 or TRBD2 may be the D gene (5 bases each). V lost 4 bases, J lost 0 bases, and 11 bases lay in between. This CDR3 is 15 amino acids long. Germline V gene lookup returns CDR1 MDHEN and CDR2 SYDVKM. CDR3 sequence reads: CASSWDGASTDTQYF. Written as DNA, the CDR3 is TGTGCCAGCAGTTGGGACGGGGCTAGCACAGATACGCAGTATTTT.

The J gene is TRBJ1-1, the V gene TRBV6-2 or TRBV6-3; no definite D call. V dropped 7 bases and J dropped 4 bases, with 13 bases sitting between them. The length of the CDR3 is 13 residues. The germline V gene has CDR1 MNHEY and CDR2 SVGEGT. The CDR3, as DNA: TGTGCCAGCACTCCGCCCGGGGTCACTGAAGCTTTCTTT. Amino acids: CASTPPGVTEAFF.

Only a few counts were recorded for this clonotype. The chain couples TRBV6-2 or TRBV6-3 to TRBJ2-3; D is undetermined. The V gene's germline CDR1 is MNHEY and CDR2 SVGEGT. V gave up 0 bases and J gave up 0 bases, with 7 bases separating them. The CDR3 sequence is 15 residues long. The CDR3 region is CASSYSYPSTDTQYF. The CDR3 DNA is TGTGCCAGCAGTTACTCGTATCCTAGCACAGATACGCAGTATTTT.

The V gene is TRBV29-1, the J gene TRBJ2-7; 10 bases are shared with TRBD1. Germline V CDR1 and CDR2: SQVTM, ANQGSEA. V dropped 1 base and J dropped 4; count of bases not matched to a gene: 1. This CDR3 has 13 residues. Here the CDR3 reads CSVEGTGGYEQYF. The CDR3 DNA follows: TGCAGCGTTGAAGGGACAGGGGGATACGAGCAGTACTTC.

CDR3 residues: CASSPYGQYNEQFF. DNA of the CDR3: TGTGCCAGCAGTCCCTACGGACAGTACAATGAGCAGTTCTTC. V usage is TRBV11-3 and J usage is TRBJ2-1, with TRBD1 as a possible D gene (6 bases). Per germline, CDR1 SGHNT and CDR2 YENEEA. CDR3 length: 14 residues. Trimming took off 6 bases at V and 4 bases at J, with 13 bases between the two ends.

This clonotype was seen more than once but under ten times. The chain carries TRBV20-1 and TRBJ2-3, with D possibly matching TRBD2 (5 bases). V was shortened by 0 bases and J by 9 bases, with 16 bases between the two germline ends. Germline V gives CDR1 DFQATT, CDR2 SNEGSKA (reference sequence). CDR3 length equals 14 residues. In nucleotides, the CDR3 is TGCAGTGCTAGAGATACGGCCCAAGCGGACACGCAGTATTTT. Its protein is CSARDTAQADTQYF.

There are a few counts of this clonotype. The chain links TRBV7-9 to TRBJ2-2; 8 nucleotides match TRBD1. With V trimmed by 5 bases and J by 0 bases, 8 bases remained unmatched. This CDR3 region has 17 residues. The germline V gene encodes CDR1 SEHNR and CDR2 FQNEAQ (reference sequence). The CDR3 reads CASSNRDRSANTGELFF. Here the CDR3 DNA reads TGTGCCAGCAGCAACCGGGACAGGTCAGCGAACACCGGGGAGCTGTTTTTT.

The chain has TRBV18 and TRBJ2-1, with D tentatively TRBD1 (5 bases). CDR3 length equals 15 residues. Trimming removed 3 bases from V and 1 base from J, with 10 bases in between. Per the germline V gene, CDR1 is KGHSH and CDR2 is LQKENI. The CDR3 DNA reads as TGTGCCAGCTCACCCGAGGCAGGGTCCTACAATGAGCAGTTCTTC. This translates into CASSPEAGSYNEQFF. The variable domain in full, completed from reference TRBV18 and TRBJ2-1, reads NAGVMQNPRHLVRRRGQEARLRCSPMKGHSHVYWYRQLPEEGLKFMVYLQKENIIDESGMPKERFSAEFPKEGPSILRIQQVVRGDSAAYFCASSPEAGSYNEQFFGPGTRLTVL.

In its sample, this clonotype was seen a few times. The chain combines TRBV20-1 with TRBJ2-1, with 8 bases fitting TRBD1. There are 15 residues in the CDR3. Germline V gene lookup returns CDR1 DFQATT and CDR2 SNEGSKA (reference sequence). Trimming cost V 4 bases and J 1 base; bases outside gene matches: 6. DNA of the CDR3: TGCAGTGCTAAAAACAGGGGGATTTCCTACAATGAGCAGTTCTTC. This gives the protein CSAKNRGISYNEQFF.

CDR3 nucleotides: TGTGCCAGCAGCCAAGAGATCCACGAGCAGTACTTC. The encoded protein is CASSQEIHEQYF. The genes are TRBV14 and TRBJ2-7; D is undetermined. The CDR3 length is 12 residues. The germline V and J ends were trimmed by 0 bases and 5 bases, with 5 bases remaining between them. The germline gives CDR1 SGHDN, CDR2 FVKESK.